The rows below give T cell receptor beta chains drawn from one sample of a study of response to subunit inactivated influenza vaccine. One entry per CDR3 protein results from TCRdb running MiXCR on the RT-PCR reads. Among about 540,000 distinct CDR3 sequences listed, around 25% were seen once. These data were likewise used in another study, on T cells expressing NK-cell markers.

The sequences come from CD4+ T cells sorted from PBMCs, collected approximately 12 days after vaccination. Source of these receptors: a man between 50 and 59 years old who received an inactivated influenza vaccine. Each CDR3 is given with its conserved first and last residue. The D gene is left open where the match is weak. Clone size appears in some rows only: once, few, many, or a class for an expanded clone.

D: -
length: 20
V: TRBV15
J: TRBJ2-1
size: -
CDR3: CATSRVAGRFFVSSYNEQFF
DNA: TGTGCCACCAGCAGAGTTGCCGGACGATTTTTCGTAAGCTCCTACAATGAGCAGTTCTTC

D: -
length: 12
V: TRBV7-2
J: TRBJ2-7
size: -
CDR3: CASRKSSYEQYF
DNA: TGTGCCAGCAGGAAGAGCTCCTACGAGCAGTACTTC

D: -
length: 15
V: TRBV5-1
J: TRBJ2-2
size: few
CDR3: CASSLDAGNTGELFF
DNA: TGCGCCAGCAGCTTGGACGCAGGGAACACCGGGGAGCTGTTTTTT

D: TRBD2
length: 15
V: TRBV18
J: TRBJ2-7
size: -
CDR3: CASSPEAGIATEQYF
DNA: TGTGCCAGCTCACCTGAAGCGGGGATCGCGACCGAGCAGTACTTC

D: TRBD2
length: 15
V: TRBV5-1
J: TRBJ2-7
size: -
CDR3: CASSLGLAGVNEQYF
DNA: TGCGCCAGCAGCTTGGGACTAGCGGGAGTAAACGAGCAGTACTTC

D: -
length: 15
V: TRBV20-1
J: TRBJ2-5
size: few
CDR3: CSARAPTGPQETQYF
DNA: TGCAGTGCTAGAGCTCCGACAGGCCCTCAAGAGACCCAGTACTTC

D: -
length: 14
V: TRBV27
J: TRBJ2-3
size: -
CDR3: CASSSRGVTDTQYF
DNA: TGTGCCAGCAGTTCCAGAGGGGTCACAGATACGCAGTATTTT

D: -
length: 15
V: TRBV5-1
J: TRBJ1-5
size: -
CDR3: CASSLGGETYQPQHF
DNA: TGCGCCAGCAGCTTGGGAGGGGAAACTTATCAGCCCCAGCATTTT

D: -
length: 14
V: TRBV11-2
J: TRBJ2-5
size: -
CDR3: CASSPGLSSETQYF
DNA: TGTGCCAGCAGCCCAGGACTGAGCTCAGAGACCCAGTACTTC

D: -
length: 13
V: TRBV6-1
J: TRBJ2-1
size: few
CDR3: CASRKLVGNEQFF
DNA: TGTGCCAGCAGGAAACTAGTCGGCAATGAGCAGTTCTTC

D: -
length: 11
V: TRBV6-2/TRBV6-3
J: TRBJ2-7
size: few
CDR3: CASMMMGEQYF
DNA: TGTGCCAGCATGATGATGGGCGAGCAGTACTTC

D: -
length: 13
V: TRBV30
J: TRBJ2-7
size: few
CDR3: CAWSVRGAGEQYF
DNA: TGTGCCTGGAGTGTTCGGGGGGCGGGTGAGCAGTACTTC

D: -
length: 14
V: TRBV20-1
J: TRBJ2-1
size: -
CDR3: CSARAGLRYNEQFF
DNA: TGCAGTGCTAGAGCTGGACTCCGCTACAATGAGCAGTTCTTC

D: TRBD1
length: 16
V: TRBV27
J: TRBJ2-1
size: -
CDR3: CASSLWGQGYYNEQFF
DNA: TGTGCCAGCAGTTTATGGGGACAGGGGTATTACAATGAGCAGTTCTTC

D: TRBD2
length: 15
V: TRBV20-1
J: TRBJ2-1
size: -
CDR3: CSARDLLAGAHEQFF
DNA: TGCAGTGCTAGAGATCTTCTAGCGGGAGCTCATGAGCAGTTCTTC

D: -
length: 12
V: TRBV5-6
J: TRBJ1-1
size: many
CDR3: CASSRTGTEAFF
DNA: TGTGCCAGCAGCCGTACAGGGACTGAAGCTTTCTTT

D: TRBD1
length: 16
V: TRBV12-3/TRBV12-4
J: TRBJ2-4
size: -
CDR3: CASSRGTGGLLNIQYF
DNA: TGTGCCAGCAGCCGGGGGACAGGGGGATTGTTAAACATTCAGTACTTC

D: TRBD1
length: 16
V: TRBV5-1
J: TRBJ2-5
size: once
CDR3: CASSFSTGGSGVTQYF
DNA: TGCGCCAGCAGCTTTTCTACAGGGGGCTCGGGGGTGACCCAGTACTTC

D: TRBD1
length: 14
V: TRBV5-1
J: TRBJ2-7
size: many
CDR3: CASSFGTDYYEQYF
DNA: TGCGCCAGCAGCTTCGGGACAGATTACTACGAGCAGTACTTC

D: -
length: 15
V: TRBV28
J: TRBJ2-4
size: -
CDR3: CASSRGTVTKNIQYF
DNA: TGTGCCAGCAGTCGGGGGACAGTAACCAAAAACATTCAGTACTTC

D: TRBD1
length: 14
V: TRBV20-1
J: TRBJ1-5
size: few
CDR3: CSAPRDSPNQPQHF
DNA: TGCAGTGCGCCACGGGACAGCCCCAATCAGCCCCAGCATTTT

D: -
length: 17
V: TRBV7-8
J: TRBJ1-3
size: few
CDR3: CASSLASRASSGNTIYF
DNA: TGTGCCAGCAGCTTAGCGTCCAGGGCTTCCTCTGGAAACACCATATATTTT

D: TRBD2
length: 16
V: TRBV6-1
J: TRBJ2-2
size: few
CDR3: CASPASAGGNTGELFF
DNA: TGTGCCAGCCCCGCATCAGCGGGGGGGAACACCGGGGAGCTGTTTTTT

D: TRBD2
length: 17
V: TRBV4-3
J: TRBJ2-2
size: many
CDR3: CASSQEFRAGANGELFF
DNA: TGCGCCAGCAGCCAAGAGTTCAGAGCGGGAGCGAACGGGGAGCTGTTTTTT

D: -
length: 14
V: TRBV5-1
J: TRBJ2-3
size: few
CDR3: CASSLTELTDTQYF
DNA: TGCGCCAGCAGCTTGACAGAACTCACAGATACGCAGTATTTT

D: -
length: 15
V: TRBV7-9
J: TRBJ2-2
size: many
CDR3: CASSLYARNTGELFF
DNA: TGTGCCAGCAGCTTATATGCTAGGAACACCGGGGAGCTGTTTTTT

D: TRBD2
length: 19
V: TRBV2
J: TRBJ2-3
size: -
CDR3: CASWGFGLAGVGVTDTQYF
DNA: TGTGCCAGTTGGGGGTTTGGGCTAGCGGGAGTTGGAGTCACAGATACGCAGTATTTT

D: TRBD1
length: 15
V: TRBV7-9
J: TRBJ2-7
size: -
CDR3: CASSFHRGKGYEQYF
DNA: TGTGCCAGCAGCTTCCACAGGGGAAAGGGCTACGAGCAGTACTTC